This entry lists 31 T cell receptor beta chains sequenced from one sample in a study of T cells in tumors after PD-1 blockade. Clones were read by immunoSEQ multiplex PCR, and TCRdb kept only the in-frame ones, dropping some. The repertoire includes some 47,000 clones, 75% to 80% of them detected once, and 15% to 20% sits in the top ten. Here the sequenced sample was PBMCs, taken before anti-PD-1 treatment. The receptors come from a human donor with basal cell carcinoma.

V is TRBV18 and J is TRBJ2-3; 11 nucleotides line up with TRBD2. With 4 bases clipped from V and 6 bases from J, the junction kept 6 bases outside the gene matches. Germline loops: CDR1 KGHSH, CDR2 LQKENI. There are 15 residues in the CDR3. The CDR3 region is CASSLTGTSGDTQYF. DNA of the CDR3: TGTGCCAGCTCACTAACCGGGACTAGCGGCGATACGCAGTATTTT.

The J gene is TRBJ2-5, the V gene TRBV5-1, with a weak D call TRBD2 (5 bases). The CDR3 runs 15 residues. Germline V gene sequence: CDR1 SGHRS, CDR2 YFSETQ. Between the trimmed V and J ends, which lost 5 bases and 7 bases, there was a span of 21 bases. Here the CDR3 reads CASRVTGTLRGTQYF. The CDR3 DNA follows: TGCGCCAGCAGGGTGACGGGTACGCTTCGGGGGACCCAGTACTTC.

The CDR3 is CASSPYTGLAAFNEQFF. The CDR3 DNA reads as TGTGCCAGCAGTCCCTACACTGGACTAGCGGCTTTCAATGAGCAGTTCTTC. The chain combines TRBV28 with TRBJ2-1; TRBD2 agrees at 10 bases. Germline trimming cut 5 bases from V and 6 bases from J; bases unmatched to any gene: 13. CDR3 size: 17 residues. From germline, CDR1 is MDHEN and CDR2 SYDVKM.

V usage is TRBV30 and J usage is TRBJ1-5; D may be TRBD1 (6 bases). The CDR3 is 16 residues long. Germline CDR1 and CDR2: GTSNPN and SVGIG (reference sequence). V lost 1 base and J 2 bases, leaving 15 bases between the germline ends. CDR3 sequence reads: CAWSGQGRNRNQPQHF. CDR3 bases: TGTGCCTGGAGTGGTCAGGGGAGAAATCGCAATCAGCCCCAGCATTTT.

The CDR3 bases are TGTGCCACCCGTAAGGATGCCGCCGGGGAGCTGTTTTTT. Amino acids: CATRKDAAGELFF. The V gene is TRBV6-5, the J gene TRBJ2-2; D unresolved. The CDR3 runs 13 residues. Trimming stripped 10 bases from V and 6 bases from J, with 15 bases between. The germline V gene has CDR1 MNHEY and CDR2 SVGAGI.

The V gene is TRBV30, the J gene TRBJ1-4; 9 bases map to TRBD1. The ends lost 7 bases at V and 7 bases at J; junction bases unmatched: 10. This CDR3 is 14 amino acids long. Germline values: CDR1 GTSNPN, CDR2 SVGIG (reference sequence). The CDR3 nucleotides read TGTGCCTATCAACCGACAGGGGGTACTGAAAAACTGTTTTTT. This encodes CAYQPTGGTEKLFF.

Turning to this clone: At one boundary the junction diverges from the germline segment, which might be a read error. The chain joins TRBV28 to TRBJ1-2; the D gene is possibly TRBD1 (6 bases). The CDR3 is 11 residues long. The V gene's germline CDR1 is MDHEN and CDR2 SYDVKM. This CDR3 reads CASSLWGGQIF. The CDR3 DNA reads TGTGCCAGCAGTTTATGGGGGGGACAAATTTTC.

The DNA of the CDR3 is TGTGCCAGCAGTTATGGTCGGGAATACACCGGGGAGCTGTTTTTT. The encoded protein is CASSYGREYTGELFF. This chain uses TRBV6-5 with TRBJ2-2; D might be TRBD2 (5 bases). The CDR3 runs 15 residues. CDR1 is MNHEY, CDR2 SVGAGI, per germline. V was clipped by 3 bases and J by 3 bases, with 11 bases between them.

The chain joins TRBV19 to TRBJ2-3; TRBD2 might be the D (5 bases). The CDR3 extends over 16 amino acids. Trimming shortened V by 10 bases and J by 0 bases, and 20 bases separated the two germline ends. CDR1 is LNHDA, CDR2 SQIVND, per germline (reference sequence). CDR3 DNA: TGTGCCACCATGCCCCGGACGGGATTTAGCACAGATACGCAGTATTTT. Its protein is CATMPRTGFSTDTQYF.

The V gene is TRBV3-1 (or the pseudogene TRBV3-2), the J gene TRBJ1-6, with D perhaps matching TRBD1 (5 bases). Germline lookup yields CDR1 LGHDT and CDR2 YNNKEL (reference sequence). V was cut by 6 bases and J by 9 bases, with 12 bases left in between. The CDR3 consists of 13 residues. CDR3 loop: CASRDSGSSPLHF. The CDR3 region has the DNA TGTGCCAGCAGGGATTCAGGGAGTTCACCCCTCCACTTT.

V is TRBV15 and J is TRBJ2-4; D is uncertain. The CDR3 has 11 residues. V was cut by 6 bases and J by 8 bases, with 8 bases left in between. Germline assignment: CDR1 LNHNV and CDR2 YYDKDF (reference sequence). The CDR3 coding sequence is TGTGCCACCAGGTCAGAGGACATTCAGTACTTC. This encodes CATRSEDIQYF.

The gene calls are TRBV2 and TRBJ1-4, with a possible D match to TRBD1 (6 bases). Trimming stripped 7 bases from V and 2 bases from J, with 17 bases between. Germline V gene sequence: CDR1 SNHLY, CDR2 FYNNEI. CDR3 length: 16 residues. CDR3 in amino acids: CASKGNRGPTNEKLFF. CDR3 DNA: TGTGCCAGCAAGGGGAACCGGGGGCCGACTAATGAAAAACTGTTTTTT. The full variable domain, its missing parts supplied by reference TRBV2 and TRBJ1-4, is EPEVTQTPSHQVTQMGQEVILRCVPISNHLYFYWYRQILGQKVEFLVSFYNNEISEKSEIFDDQFSVERPDGSNFTLKIRSTKLEDSAMYFCASKGNRGPTNEKLFFGSGTQLSVL.

The CDR3 region has the DNA TGCGCCAGCAGCTTGGTGGCAGGGACCGCTGGGGCCAACGTCCTGACTTTC. It yields the protein CASSLVAGTAGANVLTF. This rearrangement joins TRBV5-1 to TRBJ2-6; possibly TRBD1 or TRBD2 for D (5 bases each). This CDR3 spans 17 amino acids. Germline V gives CDR1 SGHRS, CDR2 YFSETQ. Deletions cut 0 bases from V and 2 bases from J, with 12 bases between. Complete variable domain (other parts from reference TRBV5-1 and TRBJ2-6): KAGVTQTPRYLIKTRGQQVTLSCSPISGHRSVSWYQQTPGQGLQFLFEYFSETQRNKGNFPGRFSGRQFSNSRSEMNVSTLELGDSALYLCASSLVAGTAGANVLTFGAGSRLTVL.

Here the CDR3 reads CASSERRGNYGYTF. The DNA of the CDR3 is TGTGCCAGCAGTGAACGAAGGGGGAACTATGGCTACACCTTC. The chain is built from TRBV25-1 and TRBJ1-2; a possible D gene is TRBD1 (6 bases). The V gene's germline CDR1 is MGHDK and CDR2 SYGVNS. The CDR3 is 14 amino acids. The V gene lost 2 bases and the J gene lost 2 bases, with 9 bases spanning the gap.

This rearrangement joins TRBV10-2 to TRBJ1-4, with 9 bases aligning to TRBD1. Germline V gene lookup returns CDR1 WSHSY and CDR2 SAAADI. This CDR3 contains 13 residues. Unmatched junction bases numbered 2, after V lost 8 bases and J lost 4 bases. The CDR3 region has the DNA TGCGCCAGCGGGGGACAGGGTAATGAAAAACTGTTTTTT. Amino acid sequence: CASGGQGNEKLFF.

This chain links TRBV7-7 with TRBJ2-2, with TRBD2 matching 8 bases. V trimming: 7 bases; J trimming: 6 bases; junction bases outside the gene matches: 10. This CDR3 spans 15 amino acids. The V gene's germline CDR1 is SSHAT and CDR2 FNYEAQ (reference sequence). CDR3 nucleotide sequence: TGTGCCAGCAATCCTCGGGGGGGGCCTGCCGGGGAGCTGTTTTTT. Its translation: CASNPRGGPAGELFF.

About this clone: The identical CDR3 is also encoded by other nucleotide sequences in the sample. The V and J genes are TRBV5-1 and TRBJ2-5; D is unresolved. CDR1 and CDR2 (germline): SGHRS, YFSETQ. This CDR3 is 14 amino acids long. Trimming stripped 4 bases from V and 1 base from J, with 11 bases between. This chain's CDR3 is CASSPGTTQETQYF. In DNA form, the CDR3 reads TGCGCCAGCAGCCCGGGTACAACCCAAGAGACCCAGTACTTC.

The rearrangement links TRBV5-1 to TRBJ2-5, with 9 nucleotides matching TRBD1. This CDR3 is 15 amino acids long. CDR1 SGHRS and CDR2 YFSETQ come from the germline V gene. J lost 5 bases, V lost 0 bases, and 5 bases had no gene match. CDR3 coding DNA: TGCGCCAGCAGCTTGGTTGGGGACAGGGTGGAGACCCAGTACTTC. This sequence encodes CASSLVGDRVETQYF. Combining the CDR3 with reference TRBV5-1 and TRBJ2-5 gives the whole variable domain KAGVTQTPRYLIKTRGQQVTLSCSPISGHRSVSWYQQTPGQGLQFLFEYFSETQRNKGNFPGRFSGRQFSNSRSEMNVSTLELGDSALYLCASSLVGDRVETQYFGPGTRLLVL.

The chain uses TRBV12-5 and TRBJ2-7; D may be TRBD1 or TRBD2 (5 bases each). CDR3 length equals 14 residues. Germline assignment: CDR1 LGHNT and CDR2 FRNRAP. Between the trimmed V and J ends, which lost 6 bases and 0 bases, there was a span of 12 bases. CDR3 sequence (DNA): TGTGCTAGTGGCCCACGGGACGGCTCCTACGAGCAGTACTTC. Protein: CASGPRDGSYEQYF.

The rearrangement uses TRBV28 and TRBJ1-5, with D maybe TRBD1 (5 bases). V was shortened by 2 bases and J by 6 bases, with 14 bases between the two germline ends. This CDR3 is built from 15 residues. Germline CDR1 reads MDHEN; CDR2 reads SYDVKM. CDR3 amino acids: CASSLLDRLGQPQHF. The CDR3 DNA sequence: TGTGCCAGCAGTTTACTCGACAGACTCGGTCAGCCCCAGCATTTT. Supplemented by reference TRBV28 and TRBJ1-5, the full variable domain reads DVKVTQSSRYLVKRTGEKVFLECVQDMDHENMFWYRQDPGLGLRLIYFSYDVKMKEKGDIPEGYSVSREKKERFSLILESASTNQTSMYLCASSLLDRLGQPQHFGDGTRLSIL.

The chain has TRBV18 and TRBJ1-5, with 8 bases fitting TRBD1. V gave up 4 bases and J gave up 3 bases; unmatched junction bases: 5. The germline V gene has CDR1 KGHSH and CDR2 LQKENI. This CDR3 contains 15 residues. CDR3 protein: CASSRGQGNNQPQHF. CDR3 nucleotides: TGTGCCAGCTCACGCGGACAGGGAAACAATCAGCCCCAGCATTTT. Using reference TRBV18 and TRBJ1-5 for the parts outside the CDR3, the full variable domain is NAGVMQNPRHLVRRRGQEARLRCSPMKGHSHVYWYRQLPEEGLKFMVYLQKENIIDESGMPKERFSAEFPKEGPSILRIQQVVRGDSAAYFCASSRGQGNNQPQHFGDGTRLSIL.

This clone is a singleton in its sample. This chain joins TRBV14 and TRBJ1-3; no clear D. The CDR3 sequence is 12 residues long. Trimming pared 0 bases from V and 5 bases from J, leaving 2 bases between. The germline gives CDR1 SGHDN, CDR2 FVKESK. The CDR3 DNA is TGTGCCAGCAGCCAAGACAGAAACACCATATATTTT. It specifies CASSQDRNTIYF.

This clone is termed large. V and J are TRBV9 and TRBJ2-1; weak D call: TRBD2 (6 bases). Germline assignment: CDR1 SGDLS and CDR2 YYNGEE. V gave up 3 bases and J gave up 6 bases, with 16 bases separating them. The CDR3 contains 15 residues. CDR3 DNA: TGTGCCAGCAGCGGACTAGGAGAGGCCTTCAATGAGCAGTTCTTC. Translating gives CASSGLGEAFNEQFF. Complete variable domain (other parts from reference TRBV9 and TRBJ2-1): DSGVTQTPKHLITATGQRVTLRCSPRSGDLSVYWYQQSLDQGLQFLIQYYNGEERAKGNILERFSAQQFPDLHSELNLSSLELGDSALYFCASSGLGEAFNEQFFGPGTRLTVL.

The chain uses TRBV27 and TRBJ1-3; 8 bases fit TRBD1. The CDR3 has 16 residues. Germline V lookup: CDR1 MNHEY, CDR2 SMNVEV (reference sequence). Unmatched junction bases numbered 7, after V lost 5 bases and J lost 1 base. The CDR3 loop is CASSPNTGGSGNTIYF. The CDR3 bases are TGTGCCAGCAGTCCCAATACAGGGGGATCTGGAAACACCATATATTTT.

The genes are TRBV3-1 (or the pseudogene TRBV3-2) and TRBJ1-6; TRBD1 agrees at 8 bases. J gave up 7 bases and V 6 bases, and 5 bases lay outside the gene matches. CDR1 is LGHDT and CDR2 is YNNKEL in the germline V gene (reference sequence). The CDR3 is made up of 14 amino acids. For the CDR3, the DNA is TGTGCCAGCAGTCAACGGACAGGGAATTCACCCCTCCACTTT. Translation: CASSQRTGNSPLHF.

This clone was observed a few times. V gene TRBV5-1 combines with J gene TRBJ1-1, with D perhaps TRBD1 (5 bases). CDR1 is SGHRS, CDR2 YFSETQ, per germline. V lost 1 base and J 3 bases, leaving 13 bases between the germline ends. This CDR3 is 15 amino acids long. The CDR3 DNA sequence: TGCGCCAGCAGCTTGCGGCAGGGTAGGGACACTGAAGCTTTCTTT. It codes for CASSLRQGRDTEAFF.

This chain connects TRBV20-1 to TRBJ2-1, with D perhaps matching TRBD1 (6 bases). The V gene lost 3 bases and the J gene lost 10 bases, with 10 bases spanning the gap. The CDR3 contains 11 residues. The germline V gene encodes CDR1 DFQATT and CDR2 SNEGSKA (reference sequence). The CDR3: CSASRGTEQFF. CDR3 coding DNA: TGCAGTGCTAGTCGTGGGACAGAGCAGTTCTTC.

The V call is TRBV2, the J call TRBJ1-6; a possible D gene is TRBD1 (6 bases). The CDR3 is made up of 14 amino acids. Germline V CDR1 and CDR2: SNHLY, FYNNEI. V gave up 2 bases and J gave up 8 bases, with 10 bases separating them. The CDR3 spells CASSETRGDSPLHF. CDR3 nucleotide sequence: TGTGCCAGCAGTGAAACCAGGGGAGATTCACCCCTCCACTTT.

The CDR3 here is CASGTGGLGANVLTF. DNA for the CDR3: TGCGCCAGCGGGACAGGGGGTCTTGGGGCCAACGTCCTGACTTTC. J is TRBJ2-6 and V is TRBV5-1, with 11 nucleotides matching TRBD1. Germline V lookup: CDR1 SGHRS, CDR2 YFSETQ. Unmatched junction bases numbered 3, after V lost 7 bases and J lost 3 bases. The CDR3 has 15 amino acids.

This clone is large within its sample. The gene calls are TRBV15 and TRBJ2-2; 7 bases agree with TRBD1. This CDR3 region has 16 residues. The germline gives CDR1 LNHNV, CDR2 YYDKDF (reference sequence). After removal of 3 bases from V and 4 bases from J, the junction contained 8 bases not matched to a gene. The DNA of the CDR3 is TGTGCCACCAGCAGCGATGACAGGGTAGCCACCGGGGAGCTGTTTTTT. Translation gives CATSSDDRVATGELFF.

This chain joins TRBV6-2 or TRBV6-3 and TRBJ1-5; D not certain. Germline loops: CDR1 MNHEY, CDR2 SVGEGT. The CDR3 extends over 18 amino acids. The V and J ends lost 1 base and 4 bases respectively, with 20 bases between them. The DNA for the CDR3 is TGTGCCAGCAGTTACTTGCTTGGCCTCAAATTTGGGAATCAGCCCCAGCATTTT. This translates into CASSYLLGLKFGNQPQHF.